Listed below are T cell receptor beta chains from one sample, sequenced in a study of metastatic and nonmetastatic thyroid tumors. MiXCR re-clonotyped the PCR reads for TCRdb. Among 30,000 to 40,000 clones listed, roughly 25% were seen once. Material for sequencing was blood. The receptors were sampled from a female donor with papillary thyroid cancer or a benign thyroid nodule (not recorded which). Some clones in this sample may be carry-over from other donors' samples. CDR3s include the opening cysteine and the closing phenylalanine or tryptophan. Each record gives: J gene, CDR3 length, V gene, clone size, D gene, CDR3 protein, CDR3 DNA. D genes are given only for firm matches. The size field is filled for only some rows; it gives once, few, many or a size class.

>TRBJ2-1|18|TRBV5-1|NA|TRBD2
CASSLGESGRALDDEQFF
TGCGCCAGCAGCTTGGGAGAGAGCGGGAGGGCCCTCGACGATGAGCAGTTCTTC
>TRBJ1-2|15|TRBV7-9|many|NA
CASSSWLGRDYGYTF
TGTGCCAGCAGCTCCTGGTTGGGGAGGGACTATGGCTACACCTTC
>TRBJ1-5|15|TRBV7-9|many|TRBD1
CASSFGTGGNQPQHF
TGTGCCAGCAGCTTTGGGACAGGGGGGAATCAGCCCCAGCATTTT
>TRBJ2-5|13|TRBV12-3/TRBV12-4|many|NA
CASSLAYQETQYF
TGTGCCAGCAGTCTTGCCTACCAAGAGACCCAGTACTTC
>TRBJ2-7|13|TRBV2|medium-sized|NA
CASSDVFSYEQYF
TGTGCCAGCAGTGATGTCTTCTCCTACGAGCAGTACTTC
>TRBJ2-3|14|TRBV5-8|NA|TRBD2
CASSPGLRTDTQYF
TGTGCCAGCAGCCCGGGACTACGCACAGATACGCAGTATTTT
>TRBJ2-7|13|TRBV30|NA|NA
CAWSTGGAYEQYF
TGTGCCTGGAGTACCGGCGGGGCCTACGAGCAGTACTTC
>TRBJ1-5|15|TRBV28|many|NA
CASSFTGDSNQPQHF
TGTGCCAGCAGTTTCACGGGGGATAGCAATCAGCCCCAGCATTTT
>TRBJ2-7|12|TRBV6-1|medium-sized|NA
CASRGQTYEQYF
TGTGCCAGCAGGGGACAAACCTACGAGCAGTACTTC
>TRBJ2-1|15|TRBV11-2|NA|TRBD2
CASSMTSGKDNEQFF
TGTGCCAGCAGCATGACTAGCGGGAAAGACAATGAGCAGTTCTTC
>TRBJ1-2|13|TRBV5-1|few|NA
CASSLGRDYVHTF
TGCGCCAGCAGCTTGGGGAGAGACTATGTCCACACCTTC
>TRBJ1-1|15|TRBV19|NA|NA
CASSFLGAANTEAFF
TGTGCCAGTAGTTTCTTAGGGGCCGCGAACACTGAAGCTTTCTTT
>TRBJ1-2|15|TRBV30|NA|NA
CAWSVGLQRGYGYTF
TGTGCCTGGAGTGTGGGGTTACAGAGAGGTTATGGCTACACCTTC
>TRBJ2-6|14|TRBV27|NA|NA
CSTRWVTGANVLTF
TGTTCCACCCGGTGGGTAACTGGGGCCAACGTCCTGACTTTC
>TRBJ1-5|13|TRBV5-6|many|NA
CASSSGSGQPQHF
TGTGCCAGCAGCTCGGGCTCGGGTCAGCCCCAGCATTTT
>TRBJ2-2|14|TRBV7-9|many|NA
CASSLYQNTGGLFF
TGTGCCAGCAGCTTATACCAGAACACCGGGGGGCTGTTTTTT
>TRBJ2-7|15|TRBV9|NA|NA
CASSQRQDPGREQYF
TGTGCCAGCAGCCAACGACAGGACCCTGGGAGAGAGCAGTACTTC
>TRBJ2-1|15|TRBV28|many|NA
CASKTSGITYNEQFF
TGTGCCAGTAAAACCTCCGGGATAACCTACAATGAGCAGTTCTTC
>TRBJ2-7|14|TRBV20-1|NA|NA
CSAERREGAYEQYF
TGCAGTGCTGAGCGGAGAGAGGGGGCCTACGAGCAGTACTTC
>TRBJ1-1|14|TRBV28|NA|NA
CASSEFGENTEAFF
TGTGCCAGCAGTGAGTTCGGGGAGAATACTGAAGCTTTCTTT
>TRBJ1-6|13|TRBV10-2|many|NA
CASSEGGNSPLHF
TGCGCCAGCAGTGAGGGGGGTAATTCACCCCTCCACTTT
>TRBJ1-5|14|TRBV28|NA|NA
CEGSFLGGNQPQHF
TGTGAAGGCAGTTTTCTGGGCGGAAATCAGCCCCAGCATTTT
>TRBJ2-7|14|TRBV28|few|TRBD1
CASSARDRGGEQYF
TGTGCCAGCAGTGCCAGGGACAGGGGCGGGGAGCAGTACTTC
>TRBJ2-1|15|TRBV6-4|NA|TRBD2
CASSPKDSAGDTKFF
TGTGCCAGCAGTCCCAAGGACTCGGCGGGAGATACAAAGTTCTTC
>TRBJ2-7|19|TRBV6-6|medium-sized|NA
CASSYSGPGLSAGSYEQYF
TGTGCCAGCAGTTACTCCGGACCGGGACTTTCAGCGGGCTCCTACGAGCAGTACTTC
>TRBJ2-1|15|TRBV6-1|medium-sized|TRBD2
CASSSQAGGYNEQFF
TGTGCCAGCAGTTCCCAAGCGGGGGGGTACAATGAGCAGTTCTTC
>TRBJ1-4|14|TRBV4-1|many|NA
CASSQLVINEKLFF
TGCGCCAGCAGCCAACTGGTTATTAATGAAAAACTGTTTTTT